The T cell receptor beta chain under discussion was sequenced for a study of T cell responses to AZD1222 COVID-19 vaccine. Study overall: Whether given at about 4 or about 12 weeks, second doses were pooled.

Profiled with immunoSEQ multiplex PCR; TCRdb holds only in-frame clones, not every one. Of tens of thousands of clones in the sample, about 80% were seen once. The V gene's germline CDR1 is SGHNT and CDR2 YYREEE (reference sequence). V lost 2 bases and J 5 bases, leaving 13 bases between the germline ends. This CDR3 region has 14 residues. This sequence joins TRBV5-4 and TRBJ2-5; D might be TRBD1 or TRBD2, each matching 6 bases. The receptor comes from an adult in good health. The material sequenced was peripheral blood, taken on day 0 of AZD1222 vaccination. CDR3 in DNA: TGTGCCAGCAGCTTAGACAGGAGGGGTGAGACCCAGTACTTC. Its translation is CASSLDRRGETQYF.